One sample yielded the 28 T cell receptor beta chains listed below, sequenced in a study of shared clonotypes between healthy human individuals. Clones were read by immunoSEQ multiplex PCR, and TCRdb kept only the in-frame ones, dropping some. Here the sample spans approximately 99,000 clones, under 70% being singletons. Input material: memory CD8+ T cells sorted from blood. Subset here: CD45RO+ cells pooled with CCR7-negative TemRA cells. These receptors all come from a woman aged 25 to 45 in good health.

The chain is built from TRBV14 and TRBJ2-5; TRBD1 agrees at 8 bases. The CDR3 extends over 13 amino acids. Germline CDR1 is SGHDN and CDR2 is FVKESK. V lost 4 bases, J lost 3 bases, and 1 base stayed unmatched. The CDR3 DNA reads TGTGCCAGCAGCCTGGACAGGGAAGAGACCCAGTACTTC. Translating gives CASSLDREETQYF.

The genes are TRBV25-1 and TRBJ1-2, with 7 bases that match TRBD1. CDR3 length: 18 residues. J lost 0 bases, V lost 1 base, and 11 bases had no gene match. The germline V gene has CDR1 MGHDK and CDR2 SYGVNS. CDR3 nucleotides: TGTGCCAGCAGTGAATCCCGGACAGGAATCCTTTCTAACTATGGCTACACCTTC. Encoded protein: CASSESRTGILSNYGYTF.

The genes are TRBV10-2 and TRBJ2-1; TRBD1 might be the D (6 bases). Trimming removed 7 bases from V and 4 bases from J, with 11 bases in between. Germline lookup yields CDR1 WSHSY and CDR2 SAAADI. The CDR3 runs 13 residues. The CDR3 region is CASTWDKYNEQFF. CDR3 coding DNA: TGCGCCAGCACTTGGGACAAATACAATGAGCAGTTCTTC.

The chain has TRBV28 and TRBJ2-3; 11 bases line up with TRBD2. The CDR3 spans 15 residues. Losses at the gene ends were 6 bases for V and 3 bases for J; bases not matched to a gene: 5. CDR1 MDHEN and CDR2 SYDVKM come from the germline V gene. The CDR3 DNA sequence: TGTGCCAGCAGCCTAACTAGCGGGAGTACAGATACGCAGTATTTT. It codes for CASSLTSGSTDTQYF.

The rearrangement links TRBV29-1 to TRBJ1-6; 8 positions agree with TRBD1. With 5 bases clipped from V and 9 bases from J, the junction kept 6 bases outside the gene matches. This CDR3 comprises 13 residues. CDR1 and CDR2 from the germline V gene are SQVTM and ANQGSEA. The CDR3 sequence is CSVKDRDVSPLHF. The CDR3 DNA reads as TGCAGCGTTAAGGACAGGGACGTTTCACCCCTCCACTTT.

This chain uses TRBV25-1 with TRBJ1-5; TRBD1 matches at 7 bases. Trimming at V came to 5 bases and at J to 0 bases, leaving 10 bases not matched to a gene. Looked up from germline, CDR1 is MGHDK and CDR2 is SYGVNS. CDR3 length: 17 amino acids. The CDR3 coding sequence is TGTGCCAGCAGTCCGGGACAGAGACATAATAGCAATCAGCCCCAGCATTTT. Protein sequence: CASSPGQRHNSNQPQHF.

The rearrangement uses TRBV25-1 and TRBJ2-1; D possibly corresponds to TRBD2 (7 bases). Germline V gene lookup returns CDR1 MGHDK and CDR2 SYGVNS. The germline V and J ends were trimmed by 7 bases and 7 bases, with 20 bases remaining between them. The CDR3 totals 15 residues. CDR3 in DNA: TGTGCCAGCAATAATCCCGAGGGGGGGGGTAATGAGCAGTTCTTC. Protein sequence: CASNNPEGGGNEQFF. Complete variable domain (other parts from reference TRBV25-1 and TRBJ2-1): EADIYQTPRYLVIGTGKKITLECSQTMGHDKMYWYQQDPGMELHLIHYSYGVNSTEKGDLSSESTVSRIRTEHFPLTLESARPSHTSQYLCASNNPEGGGNEQFFGPGTRLTVL.

V and J are TRBV15 and TRBJ1-2, with 7 positions matching TRBD1. After removal of 1 base from V and 13 bases from J, the junction contained 12 bases not matched to a gene. Germline CDR1 reads LNHNV; CDR2 reads YYDKDF (reference sequence). CDR3 length equals 14 residues. Here the CDR3 DNA reads TGTGCCACCAGCAGAGCGAGTGGACAGGAGTTCGGCACCTTC. It translates to CATSRASGQEFGTF.

The V and J genes are TRBV6-6 and TRBJ2-3; a possible D gene is TRBD2 (5 bases). CDR3 length: 16 amino acids. V shed 7 bases and J shed 1 base, with 18 bases lying between them. Germline loops: CDR1 MNHNY, CDR2 SVGAGI (reference sequence). CDR3 in amino acids: CASTRTRAAGTDTQYF. CDR3 sequence (DNA): TGTGCCAGCACCCGAACTAGAGCCGCCGGCACAGATACGCAGTATTTT.

The chain couples TRBV19 to TRBJ2-7, with 8 bases aligning to TRBD1. Trimming took 4 bases from V and 5 from J; bases not matched to a gene: 10. Germline loops: CDR1 LNHDA, CDR2 SQIVND (reference sequence). The CDR3 spans 15 residues. The chain's CDR3 is CASSTRTGIYNEQYF. DNA of the CDR3: TGTGCCAGTAGTACTAGGACAGGGATTTACAACGAGCAGTACTTC.

This sequence joins TRBV6-5 and TRBJ1-1, with D possibly matching TRBD1 (5 bases). The CDR3 runs to 13 residues. Germline CDR1 and CDR2: MNHEY and SVGAGI. Trimming stripped 0 bases from V and 11 bases from J, with 13 bases between. As DNA, the CDR3 is TGTGCCAGCAGTTACTCGTTCAGGGATCCGGCTTTCTTT. It specifies CASSYSFRDPAFF.

V gene TRBV6-5 combines with J gene TRBJ2-7; a possible D gene is TRBD2 (6 bases). Between the trimmed V and J ends, which lost 2 bases and 7 bases, there was a span of 15 bases. This CDR3 comprises 14 residues. The V gene's germline CDR1 is MNHEY and CDR2 SVGAGI. CDR3 DNA: TGTGCCAGCAGTTACGGCGGGGAAGGGAATGAGCAGTACTTC. Protein product: CASSYGGEGNEQYF.

V gene TRBV18 combines with J gene TRBJ2-7; D gene ambiguous. The CDR3 spans 12 residues. V was pared by 3 bases and J by 4 bases, with 7 bases between. Germline V CDR1 and CDR2: KGHSH, LQKENI. CDR3 sequence: CASSPGGYEQYF. The CDR3 coding sequence is TGTGCCAGCTCACCGGGTGGATACGAGCAGTACTTC. The whole variable domain, remainder taken from reference TRBV18 and TRBJ2-7, is NAGVMQNPRHLVRRRGQEARLRCSPMKGHSHVYWYRQLPEEGLKFMVYLQKENIIDESGMPKERFSAEFPKEGPSILRIQQVVRGDSAAYFCASSPGGYEQYFGPGTRLTVT.

The gene calls are TRBV6-5 and TRBJ2-1; 8 nucleotides agree with TRBD1. CDR1 MNHEY and CDR2 SVGAGI come from the germline V gene. CDR3 length: 15 residues. The V segment lost 5 bases and the J segment 0 bases; nucleotides outside the gene matches: 3. The CDR3 region is CASSGQGSSYNEQFF. CDR3 nucleotide sequence: TGTGCCAGCAGTGGACAGGGCAGCTCCTACAATGAGCAGTTCTTC.

V usage is TRBV2 and J usage is TRBJ2-5; TRBD2 aligns across 8 bases. V was pared by 5 bases and J by 5 bases, with 16 bases of the junction left unmatched. In germline, CDR1 is SNHLY, CDR2 FYNNEI. This CDR3 contains 17 residues. The CDR3 nucleotides read TGTGCCAGCAGTCCCCGGGCGGGAGGTATTCACGGGGAGACCCAGTACTTC. It specifies CASSPRAGGIHGETQYF. Full variable domain (outside the CDR3, taken from reference TRBV2 and TRBJ2-5): EPEVTQTPSHQVTQMGQEVILRCVPISNHLYFYWYRQILGQKVEFLVSFYNNEISEKSEIFDDQFSVERPDGSNFTLKIRSTKLEDSAMYFCASSPRAGGIHGETQYFGPGTRLLVL.

The genes are TRBV27 and TRBJ2-7; maybe TRBD1 (5 bases). V shed 3 bases and J shed 2 bases, with 11 bases lying between them. This CDR3 contains 14 residues. The germline gives CDR1 MNHEY, CDR2 SMNVEV (reference sequence). CDR3 amino acids: CASSLAREAYEQYF. DNA for the CDR3: TGTGCCAGCAGTTTGGCCAGGGAAGCCTACGAGCAGTACTTC.

A word on this clone: Given a much more abundant clone one base away, this may be a read error. Other nucleotide sequences from this sample produce the same CDR3. The chain is built from TRBV5-6 and TRBJ2-7; 15 bases are shared with TRBD2. Germline V CDR1 and CDR2: SGHDT, YYEEEE. The CDR3 loop spans 15 amino acids. With V trimmed by 5 bases and J by 3 bases, 3 bases remained unmatched. The CDR3: CASSSGLAGGYEQYF. The CDR3 DNA is TGTGCCAGCAGTTCGGGACTAGCGGGAGGCTACGAGCAGTACTTC.

The V call is TRBV28, the J call TRBJ1-1; D is ambiguous. The CDR3 consists of 13 residues. Germline V gene lookup returns CDR1 MDHEN and CDR2 SYDVKM. Trimming took off 3 bases at V and 5 bases at J, with 10 bases between the two ends. The CDR3 protein is CASSFAGITEAFF. In nucleotides, the CDR3 is TGTGCCAGCAGTTTCGCCGGAATAACTGAAGCTTTCTTT.

This rearrangement joins TRBV28 to TRBJ2-3; 14 bases are shared with TRBD2. Losses at the gene ends were 1 base for V and 2 bases for J; bases not matched to a gene: 8. The CDR3 totals 19 residues. Germline CDR1 is MDHEN and CDR2 is SYDVKM. In DNA, the CDR3 is TGTGCCAGCAGTTTATCAGGGGGACTAGCGGGAGTGCACACAGATACGCAGTATTTT. This encodes CASSLSGGLAGVHTDTQYF.

The chain's CDR3 is CASSRTPDRVYGYTF. The CDR3 region has the DNA TGTGCCAGCAGTAGAACGCCGGACAGGGTCTATGGCTACACCTTC. The chain is built from TRBV7-7 and TRBJ1-2; 8 bases align to TRBD1. CDR1 SSHAT and CDR2 FNYEAQ come from the germline V gene (reference sequence). V was clipped by 6 bases and J by 4 bases; unmatched bases: 10. The CDR3 is 15 residues long.

The chain uses TRBV6-4 and TRBJ2-3; 9 bases are shared with TRBD2. Trimming took 6 bases from V and 4 from J; bases not matched to a gene: 5. Germline CDR1 and CDR2: MRHNA and SNTAGT. CDR3 size: 14 residues. CDR3 protein: CASSNIAGADTQYF. The CDR3 DNA follows: TGTGCCAGCAGCAACATAGCGGGAGCAGATACGCAGTATTTT.

A note on this clone: Other DNA sequences from this sample encode an identical CDR3 as well. The chain couples TRBV6-4 to TRBJ2-3; D call uncertain. The CDR3 is 13 residues long. Deletions cut 3 bases from V and 2 bases from J, with 6 bases between. The germline gives CDR1 MRHNA, CDR2 SNTAGT. This CDR3 is CASSESSTDTQYF. Written as DNA, the CDR3 is TGTGCCAGCAGTGAATCCTCCACAGATACGCAGTATTTT.

This clone was seen ten or more times. Additional DNA sequences in this sample encode the identical CDR3. The V and J genes are TRBV4-2 and TRBJ2-7, with 12 bases identical to TRBD2. This CDR3 contains 16 residues. Germline loops: CDR1 LGHNA, CDR2 YNFKEQ. Trimming took 0 bases from V and 5 from J; bases not matched to a gene: 5. CDR3 nucleotide sequence: TGTGCCAGCAGCCAAGACCCGACTAGCGGGAGCAACGAGCAGTACTTC. Translated: CASSQDPTSGSNEQYF.

This clone occurred many times. The chain employs TRBV28 and TRBJ2-1; tentative D call: TRBD2 (5 bases). The CDR3 contains 13 residues. V was pared by 1 base and J by 8 bases, with 9 bases between. The V gene's germline CDR1 is MDHEN and CDR2 SYDVKM. CDR3 coding DNA: TGTGCCAGCAGTTTATTAGCGAAGGATGAGCAGTTCTTC. Residues: CASSLLAKDEQFF.

This clone came up a few times. The chain employs TRBV28 and TRBJ2-7; TRBD2 agrees at 9 bases. Germline V gives CDR1 MDHEN, CDR2 SYDVKM. The V segment lost 3 bases and the J segment 0 bases; nucleotides outside the gene matches: 9. The CDR3 has 17 residues. The CDR3 DNA is TGTGCCAGCAGTTTTTGTTATAGACTAGCGGACTCCTACGAGCAGTACTTC. This codes for CASSFCYRLADSYEQYF.

This clone was counted many times. V gene TRBV27 combines with J gene TRBJ1-2, with a possible D match to TRBD1 (5 bases). Germline lookup yields CDR1 MNHEY and CDR2 SMNVEV (reference sequence). This CDR3 is 15 amino acids long. V was trimmed by 4 bases and J by 7 bases, leaving 19 bases between them. CDR3 amino acids: CASSWDGPLGSGYTF. For the CDR3, the DNA is TGTGCCAGCAGTTGGGACGGACCCCTGGGAAGTGGCTACACCTTC.

This clone was detected a few times. The genes are TRBV4-2 and TRBJ2-2, with unresolved D. CDR3 size: 15 residues. V was trimmed by 5 bases and J by 2 bases, leaving 12 bases between them. Germline lookup yields CDR1 LGHNA and CDR2 YNFKEQ. Here the CDR3 reads CASSSKTGNTGELFF. CDR3 DNA: TGTGCCAGCAGCTCAAAGACGGGCAACACCGGGGAGCTGTTTTTT.

The chain has TRBV2 and TRBJ1-1, with D unresolved. The CDR3 contains 11 residues. Trimming removed 7 bases from V and 1 base from J, with 4 bases in between. Germline assignment: CDR1 SNHLY and CDR2 FYNNEI. The chain's CDR3 is CASNGNTEAFF. In DNA, the CDR3 is TGTGCCAGCAACGGGAACACTGAAGCTTTCTTT.